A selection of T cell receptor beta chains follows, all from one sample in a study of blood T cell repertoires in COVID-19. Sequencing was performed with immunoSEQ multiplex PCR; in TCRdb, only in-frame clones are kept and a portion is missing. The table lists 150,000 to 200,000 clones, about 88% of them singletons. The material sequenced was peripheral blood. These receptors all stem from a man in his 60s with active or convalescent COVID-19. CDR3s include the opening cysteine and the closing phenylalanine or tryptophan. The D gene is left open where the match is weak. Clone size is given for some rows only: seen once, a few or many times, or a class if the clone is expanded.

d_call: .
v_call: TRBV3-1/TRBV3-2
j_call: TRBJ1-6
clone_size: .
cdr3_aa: CASSQVQVPSPLHF
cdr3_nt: TGTGCCAGCAGCCAAGTTCAGGTCCCTTCACCCCTCCACTTT

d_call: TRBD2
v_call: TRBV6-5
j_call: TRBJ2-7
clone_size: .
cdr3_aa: CASIGLAGRLYEQYF
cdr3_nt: TGTGCCAGCATAGGCCTAGCGGGTCGTCTCTACGAGCAGTACTTC

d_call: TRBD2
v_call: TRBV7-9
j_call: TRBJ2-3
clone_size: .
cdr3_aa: CASSLAAGGTDTQYF
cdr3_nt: TGTGCCAGCAGCTTAGCGGCGGGGGGCACAGATACGCAGTATTTT

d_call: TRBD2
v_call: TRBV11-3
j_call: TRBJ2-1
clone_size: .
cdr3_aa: CASSPRTSGGFNEQFF
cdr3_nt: TGTGCCAGCAGCCCCAGGACTAGCGGGGGGTTCAATGAGCAGTTCTTC

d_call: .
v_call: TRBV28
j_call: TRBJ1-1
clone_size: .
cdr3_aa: CASSFGGAQGTEAFF
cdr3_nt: TGTGCCAGCAGTTTTGGCGGGGCGCAGGGCACTGAAGCTTTCTTT

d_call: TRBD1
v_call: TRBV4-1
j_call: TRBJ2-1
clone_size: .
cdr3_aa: CASSQDRRTGTYNEQFF
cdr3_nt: TGCGCCAGCAGCCAAGACCGGCGGACAGGGACTTACAATGAGCAGTTCTTC

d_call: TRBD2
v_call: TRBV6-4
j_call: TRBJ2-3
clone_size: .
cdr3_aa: CASAAGGPTDTQYF
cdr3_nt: TGTGCCAGCGCTGCGGGGGGGCCAACAGATACGCAGTATTTT

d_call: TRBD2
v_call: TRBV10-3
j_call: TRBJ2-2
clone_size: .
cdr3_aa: CAIRGLAGAAGELFF
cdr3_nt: TGTGCCATCAGAGGACTAGCGGGCGCCGCCGGGGAGCTGTTTTTT

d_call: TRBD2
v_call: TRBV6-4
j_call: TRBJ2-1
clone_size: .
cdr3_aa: CATRRASGRDGNEQFF
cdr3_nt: TGTGCCACAAGGCGGGCTAGCGGGAGGGACGGCAATGAGCAGTTCTTC

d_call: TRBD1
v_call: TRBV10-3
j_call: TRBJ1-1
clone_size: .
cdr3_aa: CAISGSRAGGGHTEAFF
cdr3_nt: TGTGCCATCAGTGGAAGTAGAGCAGGGGGCGGACACACTGAAGCTTTCTTT

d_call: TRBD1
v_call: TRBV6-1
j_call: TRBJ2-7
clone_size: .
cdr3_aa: CASSVADRVGSYEQYF
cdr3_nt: TGTGCCAGCAGTGTGGCCGACAGGGTGGGCTCCTACGAGCAGTACTTC

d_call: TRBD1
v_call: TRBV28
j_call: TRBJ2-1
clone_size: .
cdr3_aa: CASGAPGQGAYNEQFF
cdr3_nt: TGTGCCAGCGGAGCACCGGGACAGGGGGCCTACAATGAGCAGTTCTTC

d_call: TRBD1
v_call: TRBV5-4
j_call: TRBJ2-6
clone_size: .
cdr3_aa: CASSFMSGGQGPNVLTF
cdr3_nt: TGTGCCAGCAGCTTTATGAGTGGCGGACAGGGACCCAACGTCCTGACTTTC

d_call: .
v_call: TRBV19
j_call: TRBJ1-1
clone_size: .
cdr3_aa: CASSTSVVNTEAFF
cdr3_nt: TGTGCCAGTAGTACGTCGGTGGTGAACACTGAAGCTTTCTTT

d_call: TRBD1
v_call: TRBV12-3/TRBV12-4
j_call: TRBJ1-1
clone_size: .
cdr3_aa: CASTLGQGPEAFF
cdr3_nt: TGTGCCAGCACCCTGGGACAGGGTCCTGAAGCTTTCTTT

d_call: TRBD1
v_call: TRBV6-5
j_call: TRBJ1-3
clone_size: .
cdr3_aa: CASGTGLSGNTIYF
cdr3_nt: TGTGCCAGCGGGACAGGGCTCTCTGGAAACACCATATATTTT

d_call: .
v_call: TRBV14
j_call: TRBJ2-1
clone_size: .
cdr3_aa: CASSQRGNPYNEQFF
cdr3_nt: TGTGCCAGCAGCCAACGGGGGAACCCCTACAATGAGCAGTTCTTC

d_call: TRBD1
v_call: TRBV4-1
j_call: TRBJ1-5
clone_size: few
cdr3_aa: CASSLSDRGNQPQHF
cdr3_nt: TGCGCCAGCAGCCTAAGCGACAGGGGCAATCAGCCCCAGCATTTT

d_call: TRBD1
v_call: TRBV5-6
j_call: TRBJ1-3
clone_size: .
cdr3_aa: CASSSTDRAYSGNTIYF
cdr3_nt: TGTGCCAGCAGCTCCACGGACAGGGCTTACTCTGGAAACACCATATATTTT

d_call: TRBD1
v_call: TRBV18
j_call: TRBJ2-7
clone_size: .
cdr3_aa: CASSAGQGGYEQYF
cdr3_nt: TGTGCCAGCTCAGCGGGACAGGGAGGATACGAGCAGTACTTC

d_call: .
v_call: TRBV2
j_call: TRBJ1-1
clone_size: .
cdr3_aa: CASSARQLPNTEAFF
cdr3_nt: TGTGCCAGCAGTGCCCGACAGCTACCGAACACTGAAGCTTTCTTT

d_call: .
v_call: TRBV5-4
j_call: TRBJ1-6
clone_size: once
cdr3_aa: CASSLSPSGADSPLHF
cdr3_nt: TGTGCCAGCAGCTTGTCTCCATCAGGGGCGGATTCACCCCTCCACTTT

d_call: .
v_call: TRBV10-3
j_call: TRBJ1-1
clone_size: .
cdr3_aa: CAISELTGNTEAFF
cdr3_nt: TGTGCCATCAGTGAACTTACAGGGAACACTGAAGCTTTCTTT

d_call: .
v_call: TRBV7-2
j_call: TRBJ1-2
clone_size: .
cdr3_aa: CASSPGGSFEVYGYTF
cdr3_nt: TGTGCCAGCAGCCCCGGCGGCTCTTTCGAGGTCTATGGCTACACCTTC

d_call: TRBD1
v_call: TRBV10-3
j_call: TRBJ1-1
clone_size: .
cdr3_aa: CAISTGETNTEAFF
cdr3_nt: TGTGCCATCAGTACAGGGGAAACGAACACTGAAGCTTTCTTT

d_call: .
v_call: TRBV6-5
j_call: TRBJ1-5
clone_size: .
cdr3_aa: CASSYRGGFEPQHF
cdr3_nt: TGTGCCAGCAGTTACAGGGGAGGGTTTGAACCCCAGCATTTT

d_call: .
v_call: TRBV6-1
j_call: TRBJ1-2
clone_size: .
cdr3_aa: CASSEGHFANYGYTF
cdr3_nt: TGTGCCAGCAGTGAAGGACACTTTGCTAACTATGGCTACACCTTC

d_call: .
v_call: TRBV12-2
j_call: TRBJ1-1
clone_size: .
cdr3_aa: CASRLSSDRDTEAFF
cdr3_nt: TGTGCAAGTCGCTTATCATCCGACAGGGACACTGAAGCTTTCTTT

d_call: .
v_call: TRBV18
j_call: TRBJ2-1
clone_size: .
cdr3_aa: CASSPRASDNEQFF
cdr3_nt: TGTGCCAGCTCACCAAGGGCTAGCGACAATGAGCAGTTCTTC

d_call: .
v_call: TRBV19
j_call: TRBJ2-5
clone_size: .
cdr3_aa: CASSMSQGKETQYF
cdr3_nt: TGTGCCAGTAGTATGTCCCAGGGGAAAGAGACCCAGTACTTC

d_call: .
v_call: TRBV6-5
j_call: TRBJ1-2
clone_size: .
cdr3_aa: CASSYERGYGYTF
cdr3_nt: TGTGCCAGCAGTTACGAACGGGGCTATGGCTACACCTTC

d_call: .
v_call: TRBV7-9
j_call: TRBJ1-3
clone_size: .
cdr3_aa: CASSPRGLGSGSGNTIYF
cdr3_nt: TGTGCCAGCAGCCCGCGGGGGCTGGGCTCGGGCTCTGGAAACACCATATATTTT

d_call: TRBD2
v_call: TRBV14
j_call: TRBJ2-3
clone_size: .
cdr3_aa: CASSQDLTSGSVTDTQYF
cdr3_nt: TGTGCCAGCAGCCAAGATCTGACTAGCGGGAGCGTGACAGATACGCAGTATTTT

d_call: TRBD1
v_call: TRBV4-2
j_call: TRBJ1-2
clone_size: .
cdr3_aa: CASSQWDRAGGYTF
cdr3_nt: TGTGCCAGCAGCCAATGGGACAGGGCGGGAGGCTACACCTTC

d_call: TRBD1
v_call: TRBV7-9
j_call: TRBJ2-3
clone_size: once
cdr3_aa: CASTPTGTRADTQYF
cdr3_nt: TGTGCCAGCACCCCGACAGGGACGAGGGCAGATACGCAGTATTTT

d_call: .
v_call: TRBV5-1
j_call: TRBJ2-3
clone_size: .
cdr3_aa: CASSLLDTQYF
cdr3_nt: TGCGCCAGCAGCTTGCTAGATACGCAGTATTTT